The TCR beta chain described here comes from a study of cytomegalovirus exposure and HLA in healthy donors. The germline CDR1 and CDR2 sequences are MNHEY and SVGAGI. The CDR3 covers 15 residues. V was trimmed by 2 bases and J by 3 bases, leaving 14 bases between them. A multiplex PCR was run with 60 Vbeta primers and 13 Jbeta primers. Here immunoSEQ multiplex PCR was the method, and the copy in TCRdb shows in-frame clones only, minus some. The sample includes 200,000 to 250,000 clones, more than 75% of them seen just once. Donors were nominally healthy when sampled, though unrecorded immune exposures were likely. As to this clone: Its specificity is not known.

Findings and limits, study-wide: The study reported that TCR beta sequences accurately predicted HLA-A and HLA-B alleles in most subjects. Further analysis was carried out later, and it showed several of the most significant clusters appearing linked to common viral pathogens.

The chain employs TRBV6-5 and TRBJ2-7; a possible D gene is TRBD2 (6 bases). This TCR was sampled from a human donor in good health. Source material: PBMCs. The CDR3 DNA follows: TGTGCCAGCAGTTACGCCGGTGGGGGGTTCTACGAGCAGTACTTC. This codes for CASSYAGGGFYEQYF.